This T cell receptor (beta chain) was sequenced for a study of early T cells in non-severe SARS-CoV-2 infection. Study details: RNA in bulk from unsorted whole blood was sequenced, and chains were unpaired. Study outcomes and limitations: Private and CD4 specificities were missed by VDJdb matching, skewed to anti-spike CD8.

Each single cDNA molecule received a unique molecular identifier. TCRdb itself ran the 5' RACE reads through MiXCR, one entry per CDR3 protein. Of about 50,000 distinct CDR3 sequences in the sample, roughly 10% were seen once. In its sample, this clonotype was seen many times. Its antigen is currently unknown. Germline V gives CDR1 SQVTM, CDR2 ANQGSEA. CDR3 length: 14 amino acids. V lost 7 bases, J lost 0 bases, and 8 bases stayed unmatched. Sequencing input: whole blood. The TCR originated in an adult who was a healthcare worker with PCR-confirmed SARS-CoV-2 infection or an uninfected control (not recorded which). The chain couples TRBV29-1 to TRBJ1-2; the match to TRBD1 covers 7 bases. The CDR3 DNA reads as TGCAGCGATCTCGGGACAGTGACTAACTATGGCTACACCTTC. It specifies CSDLGTVTNYGYTF.